This passage covers 2 T cell receptor beta chains from one sample sequenced in a study of blood T cell repertoires in COVID-19 (dated by TCRdb to 2020 to 2022). The library was produced with the immunoSEQ multiplex PCR assay. Entries here come from immuneACCESS through TCRdb and include only in-frame sequences with V and J called. Some clones fail to appear in such tables; in the studies checked, an unresolved V gene covers under half of the shortfall, and the cause of the remainder is unknown. This sample gives 280,000 or so clones in total; around 84% of them show up just once. The ten top clones hold roughly 2.7% of the sample. Sequencing input: PBMCs or T cells enriched from blood (not recorded which). These receptors came from a woman aged 45-65 years who had recovered from COVID-19.

This clone was picked up a small number of times. The chain combines TRBV25-1 with TRBJ1-4; 11 nucleotides align to TRBD1. CDR1 MGHDK and CDR2 SYGVNS come from the germline V gene. V dropped 3 bases and J dropped 9; count of bases not matched to a gene: 6. The CDR3 length is 15 residues. The CDR3, as DNA: TGTGCCAGCAGTGATGGGACAGGGGGTAAGCAAAAACTGTTTTTT. Encoded protein: CASSDGTGGKQKLFF.

This clone occurred once. The chain recombines TRBV28 with TRBJ1-2; 7 bases are a match to TRBD1. V shed 6 bases and J 0 bases; nucleotides not matched to a gene: 10. The CDR3 contains 16 residues. Germline loops: CDR1 MDHEN, CDR2 SYDVKM. In DNA form, the CDR3 reads TGTGCCAGCAGCCCTATAACAGGGGACTCTAACTATGGCTACACCTTC. It translates to CASSPITGDSNYGYTF.